Following are 11 T cell receptor beta chains from one sample sequenced in a study of a mutant IDH1 vaccine in newly diagnosed glioma. Antigens of these TCRs are unknown. Clones were sequenced by immunoSEQ multiplex PCR, and TCRdb holds only the in-frame ones, with some missing. The data contain 57,000 or so clones, approximately 80% of them singletons. Time point specified: week 11, during vaccination. With topical imiquimod, each dose of the vaccine consisted of 300 ug of mutant IDH1 20-mer peptide. The sequencing here drew on PBMCs, taken from a glioma patient whose treatment included an IDH1 peptide vaccine. The receptors were gathered from a man in his thirties or forties with glioma.

The V call is TRBV9, the J call TRBJ2-1; TRBD2 might be the D (5 bases). Germline assignment: CDR1 SGDLS and CDR2 YYNGEE. The CDR3 is made up of 16 amino acids. Trimming took off 0 bases at V and 0 bases at J, with 10 bases between the two ends. DNA of the CDR3: TGTGCCAGCAGCGTAGGAGGGCCTGGCTCCTACAATGAGCAGTTCTTC. Translation: CASSVGGPGSYNEQFF.

The rearrangement uses TRBV2 and TRBJ1-3; D gene uncertain. V dropped 5 bases and J dropped 0 bases, with 14 bases sitting between them. The CDR3 runs to 16 residues. Germline CDR1 SNHLY, CDR2 FYNNEI. The CDR3 loop is CASSFSTGHSGNTIYF. CDR3 nucleotide sequence: TGTGCCAGCAGTTTTTCCACGGGCCACTCTGGAAACACCATATATTTT.

In this sample, this clone turned up once. The rearrangement uses TRBV4-1 and TRBJ1-1; the D gene is possibly TRBD1 (5 bases). V was pared by 2 bases and J by 3 bases, with 13 bases between. This CDR3 region has 15 residues. Germline CDR1 and CDR2: MGHRA and YSYEKL. The CDR3: CASSQRRGGDTEAFF. CDR3 nucleotides: TGCGCCAGCAGCCAAAGAAGGGGAGGGGACACTGAAGCTTTCTTT.

This clone was observed a handful of times. At one end the junction does not follow the germline gene, possibly because of a read error. The CDR3: CVWYRGGPNGYTF. The CDR3 coding sequence is TGTGTCTGGTATCGGGGGGGACCCAATGGCTACACCTTC. The rearrangement uses TRBV30 and TRBJ1-2, with a weak D call TRBD1 (5 bases). Germline V gene data show CDR1 as GTSNPN and CDR2 as SVGIG (reference sequence). The length of the CDR3 is 13 residues.

The chain carries TRBV19 and TRBJ1-5; the D is unclear. V was shortened by 7 bases and J by 5 bases, with 15 bases between the two germline ends. Germline V gene data show CDR1 as LNHDA and CDR2 as SQIVND (reference sequence). The CDR3 length is 14 residues. The CDR3: CASTPGPADQPQHF. The DNA for the CDR3 is TGTGCCAGTACTCCTGGCCCAGCTGATCAGCCCCAGCATTTT.

Only one count was recorded for this clone. The rearrangement links TRBV10-3 to TRBJ2-3, with 8 positions matching TRBD2. The CDR3 has 14 residues. The V gene end was trimmed by 5 bases and the J gene end by 2 bases; junction bases not matched to a gene: 3. Germline V lookup: CDR1 ENHRY, CDR2 SYGVKD. CDR3 loop: CAISYSGNTDTQYF. Here the CDR3 DNA reads TGTGCCATCAGTTATAGCGGGAACACAGATACGCAGTATTTT.

V usage is TRBV5-1 and J usage is TRBJ1-2, with 9 bases fitting TRBD1. Germline CDR1 is SGHRS and CDR2 is YFSETQ. This CDR3 is 15 amino acids long. Trimming removed 4 bases from V and 6 bases from J; junction bases left unmatched: 10. DNA for the CDR3: TGCGCCAGCAGCCCGAACCCGGGACAGGGAAATGGCTACACCTTC. Its protein is CASSPNPGQGNGYTF.

V and J are TRBV7-8 and TRBJ2-2, with D possibly called TRBD1 or TRBD2 (5 bases each). The V gene's germline CDR1 is SGHVS and CDR2 FQNEAQ. Trimming removed 7 bases from V and 4 bases from J, with 13 bases in between. CDR3 size: 14 residues. CDR3 sequence: CASTPGTATGELFF. Written as DNA, the CDR3 is TGTGCCAGCACCCCCGGGACCGCCACCGGGGAGCTGTTTTTT.

The V call is TRBV5-4, the J call TRBJ2-3, with 9 bases fitting TRBD2. V shed 4 bases and J 4 bases; nucleotides not matched to a gene: 7. This CDR3 spans 15 amino acids. Germline assignment: CDR1 SGHNT and CDR2 YYREEE (reference sequence). The CDR3 nucleotides are TGTGCCAGCAGCCAAGGGACTAGCCGGTCAGATACGCAGTATTTT. Residues: CASSQGTSRSDTQYF.

V gene TRBV18 combines with J gene TRBJ2-7, with D possibly TRBD2 on 5 matching bases. Trimming pared 1 base from V and 2 bases from J, leaving 9 bases between. Per germline, CDR1 KGHSH and CDR2 LQKENI. The CDR3 has 14 residues. As DNA, the CDR3 is TGTGCCAGCTCACCACGGGGAGCTGCCTACGAGCAGTACTTC. Translating gives CASSPRGAAYEQYF.

This chain links TRBV10-3 with TRBJ1-1, with TRBD1 matching over 10 bases. Trimming removed 6 bases from V and 1 base from J; junction bases left unmatched: 5. This CDR3 has 15 amino acids. Germline V gene lookup returns CDR1 ENHRY and CDR2 SYGVKD. Here the CDR3 DNA reads TGTGCCATCAGGAGACAGGGGGCATCGAACACTGAAGCTTTCTTT. Residues: CAIRRQGASNTEAFF.